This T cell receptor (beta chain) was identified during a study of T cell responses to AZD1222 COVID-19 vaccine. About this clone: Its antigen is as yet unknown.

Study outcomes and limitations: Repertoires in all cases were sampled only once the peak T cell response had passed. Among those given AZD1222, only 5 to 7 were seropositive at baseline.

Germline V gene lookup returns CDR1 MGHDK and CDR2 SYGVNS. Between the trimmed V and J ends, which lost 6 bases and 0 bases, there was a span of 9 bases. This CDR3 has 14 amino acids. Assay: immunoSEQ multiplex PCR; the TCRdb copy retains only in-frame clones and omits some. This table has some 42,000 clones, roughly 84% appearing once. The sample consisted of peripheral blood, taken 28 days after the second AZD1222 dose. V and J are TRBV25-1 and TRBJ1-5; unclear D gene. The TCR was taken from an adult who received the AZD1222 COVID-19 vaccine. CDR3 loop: CASSKSLSNQPQHF. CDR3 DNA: TGTGCCAGCAGCAAGAGCCTTAGCAATCAGCCCCAGCATTTT.